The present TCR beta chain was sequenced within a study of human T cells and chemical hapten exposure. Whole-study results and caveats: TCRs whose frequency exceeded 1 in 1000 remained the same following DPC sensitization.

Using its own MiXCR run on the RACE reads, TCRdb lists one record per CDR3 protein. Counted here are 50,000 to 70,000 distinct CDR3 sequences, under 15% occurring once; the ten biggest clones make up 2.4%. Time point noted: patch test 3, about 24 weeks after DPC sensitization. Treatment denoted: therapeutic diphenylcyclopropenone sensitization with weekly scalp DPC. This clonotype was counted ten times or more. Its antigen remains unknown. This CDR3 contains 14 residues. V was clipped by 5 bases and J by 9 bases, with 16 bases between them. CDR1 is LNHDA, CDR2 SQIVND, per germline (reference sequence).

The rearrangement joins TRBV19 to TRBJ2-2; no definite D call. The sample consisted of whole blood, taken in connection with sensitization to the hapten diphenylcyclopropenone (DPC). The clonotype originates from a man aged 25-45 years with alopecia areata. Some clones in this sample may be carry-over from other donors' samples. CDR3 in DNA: TGTGCCAGTAGTCGGACCCCTGAAGGAAGGGAGCTGTTTTTT. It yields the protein CASSRTPEGRELFF.